Below are 23 T cell receptor beta chains sequenced from a single sample in a study of T cell repertoires in cytomegalovirus infection. The antigens of these receptors remain unknown. TCRdb reanalysed the reads using MiXCR and keeps one entry per CDR3 protein. The profile shows about 830,000 distinct CDR3 sequences, 30% to 35% of them singletons. Sequenced here: cultured CD8+ T cells from PBMCs, sampled from culture after CMV antigen stimulation. The receptors originated from a human donor in good health (CMV status not recorded). Some clones in this sample may be carry-over from other donors' samples.

This clonotype was recorded a few times. This rearrangement joins TRBV12-3 or TRBV12-4 to TRBJ1-5, with 8 bases fitting TRBD1. The CDR3 covers 14 residues. Losses at the gene ends were 3 bases for V and 6 bases for J; bases not matched to a gene: 4. The CDR3 loop reads CASSLGQAFQPQHF. The CDR3 DNA reads as TGTGCCAGCAGTTTGGGACAGGCATTTCAGCCCCAGCATTTT.

V and J are TRBV29-1 and TRBJ2-7; perhaps D is TRBD1 or TRBD2 (5 bases each). Germline V gene data show CDR1 as SQVTM and CDR2 as ANQGSEA. CDR3 length: 11 residues. The CDR3 region has the DNA TGCAGCGTTGAGTGGTCAGGGAGCTTGTCCGTC. Translation: CSVEWSGSLSV.

This chain links TRBV6-1 with TRBJ2-5, with no clear D. In germline, CDR1 is MNHNS, CDR2 SASEGT. Trimming pared 2 bases from V and 1 base from J, leaving 2 bases between. The CDR3 totals 12 residues. The CDR3 nucleotides are TGTGCCAGCAGTGAATTCCAAGAGACCCAGTACTTC. This translates into CASSEFQETQYF.

This clonotype was observed many times. The chain employs TRBV7-8 and TRBJ2-3; TRBD1 agrees at 9 bases. V dropped 7 bases and J dropped 2; count of bases not matched to a gene: 7. Germline values: CDR1 SGHVS, CDR2 FQNEAQ. The CDR3 spans 15 residues. The CDR3 bases are TGTGCCAGCATGGGACAGGGACACTCCACAGATACGCAGTATTTT. Amino acids: CASMGQGHSTDTQYF. The full variable domain, completed using reference TRBV7-8 and TRBJ2-3, is GAGVSQSPRYKVAKRGQDVALRCDPISGHVSLFWYQQALGQGPEFLTYFQNEAQLDKSGLPSDRFFAERPEGSVSTLKIQRTQQEDSAVYLCASMGQGHSTDTQYFGPGTRLTVL.

The V call is TRBV7-8, the J call TRBJ2-1; TRBD2 is a possible D gene (7 bases). Trimming took 1 base from V and 7 from J, leaving 17 bases between them. This CDR3 spans 16 amino acids. CDR1 is SGHVS and CDR2 is FQNEAQ in the germline V gene. DNA of the CDR3: TGTGCCAGCAGCTTAGGACCCTACGGGGGGACAAATGAGCAGTTCTTC. Encoded protein: CASSLGPYGGTNEQFF.

The chain uses TRBV6-6 and TRBJ2-1; tentative D call: TRBD2 (5 bases). Between the trimmed V and J ends, which lost 5 bases and 6 bases, there was a span of 11 bases. Germline V gene lookup returns CDR1 MNHNY and CDR2 SVGAGI (reference sequence). The CDR3 totals 13 residues. The CDR3 is CASSHGLANEQFF. The CDR3 coding sequence is TGTGCCAGCAGTCACGGACTGGCCAATGAGCAGTTCTTC.

Only a few counts were recorded for this clonotype. V usage is TRBV3-1 and J usage is TRBJ2-4, with TRBD2 matching 12 bases. Germline values: CDR1 LGHDT, CDR2 YNNKEL (reference sequence). After removal of 4 bases from V and 2 bases from J, the junction contained 21 bases not matched to a gene. This CDR3 is 22 amino acids long. The CDR3 DNA is TGTGCCAGCAGCCTCTTAGGGGGGCCGGAGCTAGCGGGGGGGCCGTCCAAAAACATTCAGTACTTC. Translating it yields CASSLLGGPELAGGPSKNIQYF.

Comment on this clonotype: A much larger clone sits a single nucleotide away, making a read error possible. The V call is TRBV7-8, the J call TRBJ2-3; possibly TRBD2 for D (6 bases). Germline assignment: CDR1 SGHVS and CDR2 FQNEAQ. This CDR3 has 14 residues. The CDR3 protein is CVSRSGTSTDTQYF. The CDR3 DNA reads as TGTGTCAGCAGGTCCGGGACTAGCACAGATACGCAGTATTTT. Drawing the rest from reference TRBV7-8 and TRBJ2-3, the complete variable domain is GAGVSQSPRYKVAKRGQDVALRCDPISGHVSLFWYQQALGQGPEFLTYFQNEAQLDKSGLPSDRFFAERPEGSVSTLKIQRTQQEDSAVYLCVSRSGTSTDTQYFGPGTRLTVL.

This chain links TRBV19 with TRBJ1-6, with D uncertain. The V end was cut by 3 bases, the J end by 5 bases, with 11 bases between. The CDR3 is made up of 15 amino acids. Germline V gene data show CDR1 as LNHDA and CDR2 as SQIVND (reference sequence). CDR3 sequence: CASSIGPWDNSPLHF. The CDR3 DNA reads as TGTGCCAGTAGTATCGGGCCTTGGGATAATTCACCCCTCCACTTT.

CDR3 nucleotides: TGTGCCAGCAGTTTTTCCCCGGGGGGCTCTGGGGCCAACGTCCTGACTTTC. This codes for CASSFSPGGSGANVLTF. The rearrangement links TRBV12-3 or TRBV12-4 to TRBJ2-6; 7 nucleotides agree with TRBD2. The CDR3 is made up of 17 amino acids. The V and J ends lost 3 bases and 0 bases, in that order; junction bases with no gene match: 5.

The rearrangement uses TRBV9 and TRBJ2-3, with D perhaps TRBD1 (6 bases). V lost 3 bases and J lost 2, with 13 bases in between. CDR1 SGDLS and CDR2 YYNGEE come from the germline V gene. The CDR3 consists of 15 residues. CDR3 in DNA: TGTGCCAGCAGCGATGGCAGGGGAACCACAGATACGCAGTATTTT. It specifies CASSDGRGTTDTQYF. Full variable domain (outside the CDR3, taken from reference TRBV9 and TRBJ2-3): DSGVTQTPKHLITATGQRVTLRCSPRSGDLSVYWYQQSLDQGLQFLIQYYNGEERAKGNILERFSAQQFPDLHSELNLSSLELGDSALYFCASSDGRGTTDTQYFGPGTRLTVL.

The chain employs TRBV24-1 and TRBJ2-1; possible D gene TRBD2, 5 bases. CDR3 length equals 18 residues. Between the trimmed V and J ends, which lost 3 bases and 0 bases, there was a span of 17 bases. In germline, CDR1 is KGHDR, CDR2 SFDVKD. In DNA, the CDR3 is TGTGCCACCAGTGATCATAGGGCCGGGGATAGCTCCTACAATGAGCAGTTCTTC. Its protein product is CATSDHRAGDSSYNEQFF.

The rearrangement joins TRBV5-1 to TRBJ2-4, with 8 bases aligning to TRBD1. The V and J ends lost 3 bases and 0 bases, in that order; junction bases with no gene match: 8. Germline V gene sequence: CDR1 SGHRS, CDR2 YFSETQ. This CDR3 has 17 amino acids. In DNA, the CDR3 is TGCGCCAGCAGCTATTTGGACAGGGACCTAGCCAAAAACATTCAGTACTTC. It codes for CASSYLDRDLAKNIQYF.

The chain couples TRBV14 to TRBJ2-1; 9 bases agree with TRBD2. Trimming took 3 bases from V and 3 from J; bases not matched to a gene: 9. The CDR3 spans 17 residues. CDR1 is SGHDN and CDR2 is FVKESK in the germline V gene. The CDR3 DNA follows: TGTGCCAGCAGCCAGGGACCTAGCGGGACCATCTACAATGAGCAGTTCTTC. Amino acid sequence: CASSQGPSGTIYNEQFF.

This clonotype was seen more than once but under ten times. The chain joins TRBV2 to TRBJ2-7; 11 bases align to TRBD1. Germline CDR1 and CDR2: SNHLY and FYNNEI. The CDR3 sequence is 15 residues long. V shed 6 bases and J 6 bases; nucleotides not matched to a gene: 10. Here the CDR3 reads CASRDPGQGVIEQYF. CDR3 nucleotides: TGTGCCAGCAGGGACCCGGGACAGGGGGTGATCGAGCAGTACTTC.

The chain carries TRBV6-4 and TRBJ2-2; 12 bases line up with TRBD1. In germline, CDR1 is MRHNA, CDR2 SNTAGT. The CDR3 spans 15 residues. J was trimmed by 8 bases and V by 6 bases; bases with no gene match: 7. The CDR3 nucleotides are TGTGCCAGCAGCGGGACAGGGGGCTGGACAGGGGAGCTGTTTTTT. It codes for CASSGTGGWTGELFF.

The rearrangement uses TRBV7-9 and TRBJ2-1; the match to TRBD1 covers 10 bases. The germline CDR1 and CDR2 sequences are SEHNR and FQNEAQ (reference sequence). The V gene end was trimmed by 4 bases and the J gene end by 10 bases; junction bases not matched to a gene: 13. The CDR3 extends over 16 amino acids. CDR3 DNA sequence: TGTGCCAGCAGCTCCCACCGGGACAGGGGCTTCACGGAGCAGTTCTTC. Protein sequence: CASSSHRDRGFTEQFF.

The gene calls are TRBV4-3 and TRBJ1-1, with 8 bases that match TRBD1. V shed 7 bases, J shed 1 base, and the junction held 5 bases outside the gene matches. In germline, CDR1 is LGHNA, CDR2 YSLEER. The length of the CDR3 is 14 residues. CDR3: CASTFGTGNTEAFF. DNA of the CDR3: TGCGCCAGCACCTTTGGGACAGGGAACACTGAAGCTTTCTTT.

In its sample, this clonotype was seen many times. This chain joins TRBV7-6 and TRBJ2-5; maybe TRBD1 (6 bases). Trimming cost V 5 bases and J 3 bases, with 16 bases left between them. Germline V gives CDR1 SGHVS, CDR2 FNYEAQ. The length of the CDR3 is 15 residues. CDR3 protein: CASSNYIRGEETQYF. DNA of the CDR3: TGTGCCAGCAGCAACTATATCAGGGGAGAAGAGACCCAGTACTTC. The full variable domain, rest sourced from reference TRBV7-6 and TRBJ2-5, is GAGVSQSPRYKVTKRGQDVALRCDPISGHVSLYWYRQALGQGPEFLTYFNYEAQQDKSGLPNDRFSAERPEGSISTLTIQRTEQRDSAMYRCASSNYIRGEETQYFGPGTRLLVL.

The V call is TRBV7-8, the J call TRBJ2-6; 7 bases match TRBD1. The CDR3 loop spans 17 amino acids. Unmatched junction bases numbered 6, after V lost 1 base and J lost 3 bases. Germline assignment: CDR1 SGHVS and CDR2 FQNEAQ. CDR3 sequence reads: CASSLVQGVGGANVLTF. CDR3 nucleotides: TGTGCCAGCAGCTTAGTTCAGGGGGTCGGTGGGGCCAACGTCCTGACTTTC.

The table lists this clonotype with a few counts. The CDR3 reads CASSFLSAGGLTGANVLTF. The CDR3, as DNA: TGTGCCAGCAGCTTCCTCTCTGCAGGGGGCTTAACAGGGGCCAACGTCCTGACTTTC. The chain has TRBV7-2 and TRBJ2-6; 8 bases line up with TRBD1. Germline V gives CDR1 SGHTA, CDR2 FQGNSA. J lost 4 bases, V lost 3 bases, and 14 bases had no gene match. CDR3 size: 19 residues. The whole variable domain, filled in from reference TRBV7-2 and TRBJ2-6, reads GAGVSQSPSNKVTEKGKDVELRCDPISGHTALYWYRQSLGQGLEFLIYFQGNSAPDKSGLPSDRFSAERTGGSVSTLTIQRTQQEDSAVYLCASSFLSAGGLTGANVLTFGAGSRLTVL.

The chain is built from TRBV10-3 and TRBJ2-2; 7 positions agree with TRBD1. The CDR3 loop spans 19 amino acids. Germline V CDR1 and CDR2: ENHRY, SYGVKD. With V trimmed by 2 bases and J by 0 bases, 12 bases remained unmatched. Here the CDR3 reads CAISEGDSVVFANTGELFF. CDR3 bases: TGTGCCATCAGTGAGGGGGACAGCGTTGTCTTTGCGAACACCGGGGAGCTGTTTTTT.

This clonotype has a count of ten or more. The chain joins TRBV6-6 to TRBJ2-1; 14 bases map to TRBD2. J was trimmed by 0 bases and V by 4 bases; bases with no gene match: 11. Germline CDR1 and CDR2: MNHNY and SVGAGI (reference sequence). The CDR3 has 20 residues. CDR3 sequence: CASSWIGLAGGRGSYNEQFF. The CDR3 nucleotides read TGTGCCAGCAGTTGGATTGGACTAGCGGGGGGCCGAGGCTCCTACAATGAGCAGTTCTTC.